The source of this T cell receptor beta chain is a study of cytotoxic CD8 clonotypes in ibrutinib-treated CLL. The trim removed 4 bases at V and 3 bases at J, leaving 11 bases unmatched. Germline loops: CDR1 SEHNR, CDR2 FQNEAQ (reference sequence). The CDR3 is 17 residues long. Deep sequencing aimed at 1 in 200,000 to 1 in 1 million T cells' resolution. Repertoires were generated with immunoSEQ multiplex PCR, while TCRdb's copy carries only in-frame clones and drops some. The data show some 300,000 clones, with around four fifths seen just once and roughly 6.3% held by the top ten. This receptor was identified in a human donor with chronic lymphocytic leukemia. The input for sequencing was PBMCs, taken before ibrutinib treatment. V usage is TRBV7-9 and J usage is TRBJ2-4, with 8 bases fitting TRBD1. DNA of the CDR3: TGTGCCAGCAGCTCAGGGACAGGACAATCGGGCAAAAACATTCAGTACTTC. Amino acid sequence: CASSSGTGQSGKNIQYF. Using reference TRBV7-9 and TRBJ2-4 for the parts outside the CDR3, the full variable domain is DTGVSQNPRHKITKRGQNVTFRCDPISEHNRLYWYRQTLGQGPEFLTYFQNEAQLEKSRLLSDRFSAERPKGSFSTLEIQRTEQGDSAMYLCASSSGTGQSGKNIQYFGAGTRLSVL.